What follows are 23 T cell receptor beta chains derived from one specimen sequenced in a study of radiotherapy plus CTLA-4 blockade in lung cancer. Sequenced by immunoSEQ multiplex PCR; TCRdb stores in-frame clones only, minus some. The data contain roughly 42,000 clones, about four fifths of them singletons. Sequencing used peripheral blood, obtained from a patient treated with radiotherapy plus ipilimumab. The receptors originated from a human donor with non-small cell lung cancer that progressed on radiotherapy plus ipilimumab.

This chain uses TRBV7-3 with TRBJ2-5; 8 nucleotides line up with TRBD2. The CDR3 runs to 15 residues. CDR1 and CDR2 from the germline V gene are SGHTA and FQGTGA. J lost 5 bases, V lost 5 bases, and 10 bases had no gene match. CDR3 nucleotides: TGTGCCAGCAGCACCGGACTAGCCGGGTGGGAGACCCAGTACTTC. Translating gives CASSTGLAGWETQYF.

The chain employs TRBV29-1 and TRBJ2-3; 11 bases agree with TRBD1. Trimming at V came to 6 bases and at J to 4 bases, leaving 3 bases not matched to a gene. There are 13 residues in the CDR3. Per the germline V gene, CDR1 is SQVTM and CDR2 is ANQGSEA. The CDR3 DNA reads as TGCAGCGTCGGGACAGGGGGGGCAGATACGCAGTATTTT. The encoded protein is CSVGTGGADTQYF.

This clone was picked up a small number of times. The CDR3 loop reads CASSPSPGFYNEQFF. The CDR3 DNA reads TGTGCCAGCAGCCCCTCCCCGGGGTTCTACAATGAGCAGTTCTTC. The chain uses TRBV7-3 and TRBJ2-1; D is perhaps TRBD2 (5 bases). The CDR3 loop spans 15 amino acids. CDR1 is SGHTA, CDR2 FQGTGA, per germline. V was pared by 5 bases and J by 3 bases, with 14 bases between.

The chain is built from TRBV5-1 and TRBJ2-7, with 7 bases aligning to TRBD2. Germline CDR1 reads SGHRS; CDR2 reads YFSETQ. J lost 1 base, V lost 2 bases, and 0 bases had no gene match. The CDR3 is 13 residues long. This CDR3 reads CASSLAGSYEQYF. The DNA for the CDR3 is TGCGCCAGCAGCTTAGCGGGGTCCTACGAGCAGTACTTC.

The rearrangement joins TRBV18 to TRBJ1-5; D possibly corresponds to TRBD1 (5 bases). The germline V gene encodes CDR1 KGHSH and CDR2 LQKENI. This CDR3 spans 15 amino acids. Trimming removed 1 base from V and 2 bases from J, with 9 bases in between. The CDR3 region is CASSPQGRGNQPQHF. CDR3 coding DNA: TGTGCCAGCTCACCACAGGGGAGGGGCAATCAGCCCCAGCATTTT.

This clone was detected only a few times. The CDR3 region is CASGPETFIPGELFF. The CDR3 DNA reads as TGTGCCAGCGGCCCCGAGACTTTCATTCCCGGGGAGCTGTTTTTT. The J gene is TRBJ2-2, the V gene TRBV19, with D uncertain. CDR3 length: 15 residues. V lost 9 bases, J lost 6 bases, and 20 bases lay in between. Germline CDR1 reads LNHDA; CDR2 reads SQIVND (reference sequence).

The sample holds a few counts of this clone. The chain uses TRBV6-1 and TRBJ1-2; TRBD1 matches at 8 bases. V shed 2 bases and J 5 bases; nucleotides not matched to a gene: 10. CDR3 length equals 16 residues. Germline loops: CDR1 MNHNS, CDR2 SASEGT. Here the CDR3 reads CASSETHGQGYYGYTF. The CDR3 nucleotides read TGTGCCAGCAGTGAAACCCACGGACAGGGCTATTATGGCTACACCTTC.

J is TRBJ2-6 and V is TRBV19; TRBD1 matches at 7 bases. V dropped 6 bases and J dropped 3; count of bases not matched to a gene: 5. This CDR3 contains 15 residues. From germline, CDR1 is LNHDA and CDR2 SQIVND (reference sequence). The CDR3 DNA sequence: TGTGCCAGTAGAAACAGGGGTGATGGGGCCAACGTCCTGACTTTC. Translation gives CASRNRGDGANVLTF. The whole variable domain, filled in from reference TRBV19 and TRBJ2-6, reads DGGITQSPKYLFRKEGQNVTLSCEQNLNHDAMYWYRQDPGQGLRLIYYSQIVNDFQKGDIAEGYSVSREKKESFPLTVTSAQKNPTAFYLCASRNRGDGANVLTFGAGSRLTVL.

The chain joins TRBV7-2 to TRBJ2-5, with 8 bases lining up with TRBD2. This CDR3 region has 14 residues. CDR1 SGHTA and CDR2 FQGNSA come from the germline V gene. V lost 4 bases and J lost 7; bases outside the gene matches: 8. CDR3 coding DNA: TGTGCCAGCAGCTACGGGACTAGTCGGGGGACCCAGTACTTC. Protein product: CASSYGTSRGTQYF.

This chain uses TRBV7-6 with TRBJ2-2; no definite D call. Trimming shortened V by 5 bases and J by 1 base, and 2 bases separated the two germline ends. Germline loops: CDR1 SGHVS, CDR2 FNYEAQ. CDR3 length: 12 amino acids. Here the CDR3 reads CASSRNTGELFF. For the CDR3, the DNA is TGTGCCAGCAGCCGGAACACCGGGGAGCTGTTTTTT. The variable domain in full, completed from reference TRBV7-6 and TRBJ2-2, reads GAGVSQSPRYKVTKRGQDVALRCDPISGHVSLYWYRQALGQGPEFLTYFNYEAQQDKSGLPNDRFSAERPEGSISTLTIQRTEQRDSAMYRCASSRNTGELFFGEGSRLTVL.

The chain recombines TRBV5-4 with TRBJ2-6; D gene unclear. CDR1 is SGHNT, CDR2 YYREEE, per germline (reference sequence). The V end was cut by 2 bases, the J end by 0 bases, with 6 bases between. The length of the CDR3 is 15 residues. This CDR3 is CASSFPVSGANVLTF. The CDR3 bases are TGTGCCAGCAGCTTCCCCGTCTCTGGGGCCAACGTCCTGACTTTC.

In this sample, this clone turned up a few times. The CDR3 spells CASREIGQKNTEAFF. The CDR3 nucleotides are TGTGCCAGCAGAGAAATTGGACAGAAGAACACTGAAGCTTTCTTT. The chain is built from TRBV2 and TRBJ1-1; D may be TRBD1 (6 bases). CDR1 and CDR2 from the germline V gene are SNHLY and FYNNEI. V lost 6 bases and J lost 1, with 15 bases in between. The CDR3 contains 15 residues.

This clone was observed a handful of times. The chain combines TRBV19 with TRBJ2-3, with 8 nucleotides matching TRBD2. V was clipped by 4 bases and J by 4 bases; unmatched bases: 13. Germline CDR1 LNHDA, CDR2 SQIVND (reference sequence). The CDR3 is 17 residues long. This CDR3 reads CASSTGALRGVSDTQYF. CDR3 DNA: TGTGCCAGTAGTACGGGCGCGTTGCGGGGGGTCTCAGATACGCAGTATTTT.

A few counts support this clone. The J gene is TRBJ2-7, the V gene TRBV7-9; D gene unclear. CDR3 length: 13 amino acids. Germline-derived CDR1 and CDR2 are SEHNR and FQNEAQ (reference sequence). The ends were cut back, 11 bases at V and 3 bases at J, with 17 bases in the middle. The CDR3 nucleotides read TGTGCCTCCCAAATCCACCCGCGCTACGAGCAGTACTTC. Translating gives CASQIHPRYEQYF. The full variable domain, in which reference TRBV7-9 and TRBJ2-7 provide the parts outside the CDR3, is DTGVSQNPRHKITKRGQNVTFRCDPISEHNRLYWYRQTLGQGPEFLTYFQNEAQLEKSRLLSDRFSAERPKGSFSTLEIQRTEQGDSAMYLCASQIHPRYEQYFGPGTRLTVT.

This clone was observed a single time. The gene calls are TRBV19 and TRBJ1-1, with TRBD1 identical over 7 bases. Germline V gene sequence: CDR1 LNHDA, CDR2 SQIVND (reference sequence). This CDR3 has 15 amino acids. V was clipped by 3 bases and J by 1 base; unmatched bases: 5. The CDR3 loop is CASSIQTGWNTEAFF. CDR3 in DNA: TGTGCCAGTAGTATCCAGACAGGGTGGAACACTGAAGCTTTCTTT. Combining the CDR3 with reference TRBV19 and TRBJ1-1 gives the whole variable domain DGGITQSPKYLFRKEGQNVTLSCEQNLNHDAMYWYRQDPGQGLRLIYYSQIVNDFQKGDIAEGYSVSREKKESFPLTVTSAQKNPTAFYLCASSIQTGWNTEAFFGQGTRLTVV.

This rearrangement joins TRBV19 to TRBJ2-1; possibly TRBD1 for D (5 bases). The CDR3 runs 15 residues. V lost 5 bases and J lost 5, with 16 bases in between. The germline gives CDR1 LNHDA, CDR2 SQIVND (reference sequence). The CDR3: CASSLQGWVNNEQFF. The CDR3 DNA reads TGTGCCAGTAGTCTTCAGGGTTGGGTCAACAATGAGCAGTTCTTC.

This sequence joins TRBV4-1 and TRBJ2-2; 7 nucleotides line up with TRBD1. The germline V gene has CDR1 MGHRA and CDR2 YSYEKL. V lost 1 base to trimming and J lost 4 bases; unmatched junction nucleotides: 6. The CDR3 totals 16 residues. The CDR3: CASSQVDRSSTGELFF. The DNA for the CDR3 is TGCGCCAGCAGCCAAGTGGACAGGTCGAGCACCGGGGAGCTGTTTTTT.

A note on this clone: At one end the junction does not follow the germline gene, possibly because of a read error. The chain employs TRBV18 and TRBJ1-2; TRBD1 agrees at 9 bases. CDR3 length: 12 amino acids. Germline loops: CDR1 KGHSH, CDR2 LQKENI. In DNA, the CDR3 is TGTGCCAACTCACCGGGACAGGGTGGCTACACCTTC. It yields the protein CANSPGQGGYTF.

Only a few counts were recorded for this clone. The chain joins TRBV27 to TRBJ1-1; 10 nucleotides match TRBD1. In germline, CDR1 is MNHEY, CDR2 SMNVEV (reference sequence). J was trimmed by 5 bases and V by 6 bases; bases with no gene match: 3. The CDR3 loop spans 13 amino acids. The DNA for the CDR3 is TGTGCCAGCAGGAAGGGACAGGGGACTGAAGCTTTCTTT. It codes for CASRKGQGTEAFF.

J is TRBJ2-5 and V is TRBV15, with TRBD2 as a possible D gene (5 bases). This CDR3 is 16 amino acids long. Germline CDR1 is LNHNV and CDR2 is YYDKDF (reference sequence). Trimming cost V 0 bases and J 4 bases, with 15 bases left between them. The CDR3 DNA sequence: TGTGCCACCAGCAGAGATAGGCTAGCCGCGGGAGAGACCCAGTACTTC. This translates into CATSRDRLAAGETQYF.

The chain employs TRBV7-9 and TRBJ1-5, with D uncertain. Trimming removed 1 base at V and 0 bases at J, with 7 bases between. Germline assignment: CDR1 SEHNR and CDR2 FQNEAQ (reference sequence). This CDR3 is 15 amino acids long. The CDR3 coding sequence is TGTGCCAGCAGCTTAGGAGCCGATAGCAATCAGCCCCAGCATTTT. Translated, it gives CASSLGADSNQPQHF.

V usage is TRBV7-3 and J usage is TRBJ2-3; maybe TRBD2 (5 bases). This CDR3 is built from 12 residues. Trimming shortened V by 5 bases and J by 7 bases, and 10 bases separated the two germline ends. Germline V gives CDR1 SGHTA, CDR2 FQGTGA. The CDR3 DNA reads TGTGCCAGCAGCCACGGGGAGAATACGCAGTATTTT. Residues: CASSHGENTQYF.

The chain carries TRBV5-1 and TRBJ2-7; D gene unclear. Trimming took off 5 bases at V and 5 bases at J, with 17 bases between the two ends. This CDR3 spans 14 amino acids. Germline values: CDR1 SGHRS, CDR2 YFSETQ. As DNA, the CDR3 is TGCGCCAGCAGTCAGACGCGTCCTGAGGACGAGCAGTACTTC. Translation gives CASSQTRPEDEQYF. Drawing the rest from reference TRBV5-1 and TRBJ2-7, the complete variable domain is KAGVTQTPRYLIKTRGQQVTLSCSPISGHRSVSWYQQTPGQGLQFLFEYFSETQRNKGNFPGRFSGRQFSNSRSEMNVSTLELGDSALYLCASSQTRPEDEQYFGPGTRLTVT.